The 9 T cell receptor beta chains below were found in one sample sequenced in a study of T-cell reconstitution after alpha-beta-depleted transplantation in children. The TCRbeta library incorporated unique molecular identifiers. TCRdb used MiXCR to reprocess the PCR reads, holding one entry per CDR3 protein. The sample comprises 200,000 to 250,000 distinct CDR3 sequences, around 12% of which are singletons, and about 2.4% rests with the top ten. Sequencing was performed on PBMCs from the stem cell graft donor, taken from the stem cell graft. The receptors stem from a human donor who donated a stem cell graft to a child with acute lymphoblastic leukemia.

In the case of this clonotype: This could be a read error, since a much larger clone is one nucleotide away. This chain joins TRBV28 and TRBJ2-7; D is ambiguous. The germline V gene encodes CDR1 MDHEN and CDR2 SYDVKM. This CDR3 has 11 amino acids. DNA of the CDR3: TGTGCCAGCAGTACGGCCTACGAGCATTACTTC. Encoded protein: CASSTAYEHYF.

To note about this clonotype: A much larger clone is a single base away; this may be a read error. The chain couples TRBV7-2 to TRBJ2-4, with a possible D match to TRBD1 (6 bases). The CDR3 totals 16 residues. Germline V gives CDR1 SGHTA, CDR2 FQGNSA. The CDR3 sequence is CASSPAPGVGKNVQYF. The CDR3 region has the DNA TGTGCCAGCAGCCCCGCCCCAGGGGTGGGCAAAAACGTTCAGTACTTC.

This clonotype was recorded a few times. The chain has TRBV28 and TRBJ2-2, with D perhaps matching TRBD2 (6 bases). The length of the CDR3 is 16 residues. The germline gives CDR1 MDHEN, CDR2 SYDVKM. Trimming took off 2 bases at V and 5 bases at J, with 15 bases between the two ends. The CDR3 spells CASSLAGRAGTGELFF. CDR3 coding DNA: TGTGCCAGCAGTTTAGCGGGGCGAGCAGGAACCGGGGAGCTGTTTTTT.

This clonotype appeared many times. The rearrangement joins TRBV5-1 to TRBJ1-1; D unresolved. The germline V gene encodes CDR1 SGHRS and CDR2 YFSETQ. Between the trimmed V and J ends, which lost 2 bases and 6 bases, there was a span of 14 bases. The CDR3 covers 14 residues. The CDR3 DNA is TGCGCCAGCAGCTTAGGGAATCACGGGGCTGAAGCTTTCTTT. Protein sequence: CASSLGNHGAEAFF.

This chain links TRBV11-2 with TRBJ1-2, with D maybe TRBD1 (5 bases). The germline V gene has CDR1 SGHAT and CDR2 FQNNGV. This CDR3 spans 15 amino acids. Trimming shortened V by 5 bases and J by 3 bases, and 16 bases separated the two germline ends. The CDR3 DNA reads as TGTGCCAGCAGCGTTACGAGACAGTCCCACTATGGCTACACCTTC. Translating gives CASSVTRQSHYGYTF.

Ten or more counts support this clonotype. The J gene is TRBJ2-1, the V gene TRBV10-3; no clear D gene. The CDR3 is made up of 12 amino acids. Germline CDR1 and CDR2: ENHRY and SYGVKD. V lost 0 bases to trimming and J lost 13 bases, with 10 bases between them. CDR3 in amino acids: CAISESGRSQFF. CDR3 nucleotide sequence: TGTGCCATCAGTGAGTCTGGCAGATCCCAGTTCTTC.

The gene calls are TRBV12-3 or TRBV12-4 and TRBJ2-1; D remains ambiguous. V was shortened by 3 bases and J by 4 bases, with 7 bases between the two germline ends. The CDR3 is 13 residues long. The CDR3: CASSFGSYNEQFF. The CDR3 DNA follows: TGTGCCAGCAGTTTTGGATCGTACAATGAGCAGTTCTTC.

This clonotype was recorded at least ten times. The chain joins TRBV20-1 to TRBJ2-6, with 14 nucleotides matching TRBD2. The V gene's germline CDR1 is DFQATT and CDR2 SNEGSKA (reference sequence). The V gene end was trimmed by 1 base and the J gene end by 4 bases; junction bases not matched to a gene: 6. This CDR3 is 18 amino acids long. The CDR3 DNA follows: TGCAGTGCTAGAGCGACTAGCGGGGGGGTATCCGGGGCCAACGTCCTGACTTTC. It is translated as CSARATSGGVSGANVLTF.

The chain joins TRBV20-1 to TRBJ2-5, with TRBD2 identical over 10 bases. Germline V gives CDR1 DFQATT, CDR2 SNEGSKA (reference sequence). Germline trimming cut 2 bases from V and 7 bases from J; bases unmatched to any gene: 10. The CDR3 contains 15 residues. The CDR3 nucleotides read TGCAGTGCTAGAAGAAGTCTAGCGGGAGCGGGGACCCAGTACTTC. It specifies CSARRSLAGAGTQYF.